The clone carrying this TCR beta chain was detected ten times or more. Its target is not known. This specimen belongs to a study of CD8+ T cells in alopecia areata. Both CD4+ and CD8+ T cells were separated by sorting PBMCs. Germline CDR1 SEHNR, CDR2 FQNEAQ (reference sequence). Trimming took 4 bases from V and 5 from J; bases not matched to a gene: 10. This CDR3 spans 15 amino acids. TCR sequencing used cDNA made by reverse transcription of extracted RNA. Libraries were prepared by immunoSEQ multiplex PCR; TCRdb keeps only in-frame clonotypes and omits some of them. Among almost 250,000 clones, roughly 69% were seen once, and the ten largest hold 1% to 1.5%. Broader study findings: There were also resident alphabeta T cells of normal skin sequenced in scalp samples. Sharing of TCRs across patients appeared less clear than in mice, possibly for HLA-related reasons. Greater clonality was observed in lesional scalp samples, especially alopecia totalis/universalis, versus normal scalp.

The sequencing used CD4+ T cells sorted from blood, collected at week 0. The V and J genes are TRBV7-9 and TRBJ2-5, with 7 bases lining up with TRBD2. The origin of this receptor is a human donor with alopecia areata. Written as DNA, the CDR3 is TGTGCCAGCAGCTCTCAATCCGGGGGGTTTGAGACCCAGTACTTC. Translated: CASSSQSGGFETQYF.